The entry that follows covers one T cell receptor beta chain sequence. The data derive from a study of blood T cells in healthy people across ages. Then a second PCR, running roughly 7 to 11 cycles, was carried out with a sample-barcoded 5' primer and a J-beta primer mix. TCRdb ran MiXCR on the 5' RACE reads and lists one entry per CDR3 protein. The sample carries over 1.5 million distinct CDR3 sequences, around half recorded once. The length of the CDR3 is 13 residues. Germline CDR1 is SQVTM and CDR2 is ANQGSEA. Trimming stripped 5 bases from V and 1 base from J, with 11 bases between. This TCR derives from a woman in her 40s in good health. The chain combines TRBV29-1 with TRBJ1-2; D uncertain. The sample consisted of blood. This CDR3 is CSVLEVFNYGYTF. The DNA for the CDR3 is TGCAGCGTTTTGGAGGTGTTTAACTATGGCTACACCTTC.